Included here is one T cell receptor beta chain sequence, with context. Its specificity is not known. As for time point: persistent/refractory GD, antithyroid drugs over 5 years with positive TRAb. PBMC-extracted RNA yielded the TCR library. This record comes from a study of regulatory T cells in long-lasting Graves disease. Study-wide points: Persistent disease favored TRBV28, TRBJ1-2 and TRBJ2-5. It is possible that accuracy was reduced by the small size of the sample. The study found persistent patients shared more public clonotypes (around 2,500) than new patients (about 880).

With iRepertoire HTBI primers and Arm-PCR of CDR3 regions, TCR beta libraries were built. From the multiplex PCR reads, TCRdb called clonotypes with MiXCR, one entry per CDR3 protein. The sample carries 400,000 to 600,000 distinct CDR3 sequences, around a fifth recorded once. Germline V gene data show CDR1 as LNHDA and CDR2 as SQIVND (reference sequence). This CDR3 is 15 amino acids long. With 4 bases clipped from V and 4 bases from J, the junction kept 10 bases outside the gene matches. Here the sequenced sample was peripheral blood mononuclear cells (PBMCs), taken when the disease was refractory, from a patient treated with antithyroid drugs. This rearrangement joins TRBV19 to TRBJ2-7; 7 bases fit TRBD1. The sequence derives from a female donor with Graves disease. In nucleotides, the CDR3 is TGTGCCAGTAGTAACCCTTCGACAGGGCTTTACGAGCAGTACTTC. Its translation is CASSNPSTGLYEQYF.